This T cell receptor beta chain was recovered during a study of blood T cell repertoires in COVID-19. The wider study: Spain, Italy and the United States supplied samples that represented acute and convalescent COVID-19. Sources were T cells, B-cell-depleted T cells, or PBMCs; the material itself was cDNA or gDNA.

In the source study's methods: Researchers report that nucleated cell counts were estimated from reference gene primer amplification. Libraries were prepared by immunoSEQ multiplex PCR; TCRdb keeps only in-frame clonotypes and omits some of them. The DNA was the basis for D and trimming; V, J and clone size are from that table. The sample lists about 120,000 clones; 85% were seen once. This receptor was obtained from an elderly man with active or convalescent COVID-19. Sequencing was done on a sample of peripheral blood.

CDR3 DNA: TGTGCCAGCAGCCGACTGGGACTAGCGGACCTCTCTGGGGCCAACGTCCTGACTTTC. It translates to CASSRLGLADLSGANVLTF. The genes are TRBV4-2 and TRBJ2-6; TRBD2 agrees at 11 bases. V lost 4 bases, J lost 0 bases, and 8 bases stayed unmatched. Germline V CDR1 and CDR2: LGHNA, YNFKEQ. The CDR3 has 19 amino acids.